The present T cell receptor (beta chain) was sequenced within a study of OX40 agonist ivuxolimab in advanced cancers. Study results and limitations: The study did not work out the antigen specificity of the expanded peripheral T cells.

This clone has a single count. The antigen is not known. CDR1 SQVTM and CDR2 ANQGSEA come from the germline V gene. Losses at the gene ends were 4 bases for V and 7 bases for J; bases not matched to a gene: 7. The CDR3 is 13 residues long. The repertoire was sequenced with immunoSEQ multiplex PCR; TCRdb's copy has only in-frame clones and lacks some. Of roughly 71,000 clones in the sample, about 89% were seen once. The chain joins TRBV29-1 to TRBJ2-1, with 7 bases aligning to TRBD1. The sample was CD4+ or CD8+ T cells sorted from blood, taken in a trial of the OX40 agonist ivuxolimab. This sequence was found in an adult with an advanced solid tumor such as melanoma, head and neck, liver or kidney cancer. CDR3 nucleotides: TGCAGCGTTGGCGCTAAGGGGGCGAATGAGCAGTTCTTC. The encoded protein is CSVGAKGANEQFF.